A single sample is the source of the 21 T cell receptor beta chains below, sequenced in a study of blood T cell repertoires in COVID-19. Assay: immunoSEQ multiplex PCR; the TCRdb copy retains only in-frame clones and omits some. The sample has about 200,000 clones; around nine tenths are singletons. Sequenced sample: peripheral blood. Receptor source: a man between 60 and 75 years old who had recovered from COVID-19.

The table lists this clone with a count of one. V gene TRBV9 combines with J gene TRBJ2-1, with 12 bases that match TRBD2. With V trimmed by 4 bases and J by 4 bases, 6 bases remained unmatched. Germline lookup yields CDR1 SGDLS and CDR2 YYNGEE. This CDR3 has 16 residues. The CDR3 region has the DNA TGTGCCAGCAGCACCAGGACTAGCGGGATGTACAATGAGCAGTTCTTC. Its protein product is CASSTRTSGMYNEQFF.

The chain joins TRBV6-2 or TRBV6-3 to TRBJ2-2, with unresolved D. The CDR3 totals 14 residues. Per the germline V gene, CDR1 is MNHEY and CDR2 is SVGEGT. Trimming stripped 2 bases from V and 5 bases from J, with 9 bases between. The CDR3 here is CASSYSPVTGELFF. The DNA for the CDR3 is TGTGCCAGCAGTTACAGCCCGGTTACCGGGGAGCTGTTTTTT.

The chain has TRBV11-3 and TRBJ2-7; 11 bases line up with TRBD1. V lost 5 bases to trimming and J lost 5 bases; unmatched junction nucleotides: 5. The CDR3 sequence is 14 residues long. Germline CDR1 SGHNT, CDR2 YENEEA. The CDR3 DNA reads as TGTGCCAGCAGCCGGGGACAGGGGGTGGACGAGCAGTACTTC. Encoded protein: CASSRGQGVDEQYF. The full variable domain, completed using reference TRBV11-3 and TRBJ2-7, is EAGVVQSPRYKIIEKKQPVAFWCNPISGHNTLYWYLQNLGQGPELLIRYENEEAVDDSQLPKDRFSAERLKGVDSTLKIQPAELGDSAVYLCASSRGQGVDEQYFGPGTRLTVT.

The CDR3 DNA follows: TGTGCCAGCAGCTCGAAACTAGCGGGGGGCGGCAATGAGCAGTTCTTC. This translates into CASSSKLAGGGNEQFF. The V call is TRBV11-2, the J call TRBJ2-1; 12 positions agree with TRBD2. CDR3 size: 16 residues. Trimming took 4 bases from V and 6 from J; bases not matched to a gene: 7. Per the germline V gene, CDR1 is SGHAT and CDR2 is FQNNGV.

The J gene is TRBJ1-3, the V gene TRBV5-1; the D gene is possibly TRBD1 (6 bases). The CDR3 has 15 amino acids. The ends were cut back, 0 bases at V and 6 bases at J, with 13 bases in the middle. Looked up from germline, CDR1 is SGHRS and CDR2 is YFSETQ. For the CDR3, the DNA is TGCGCCAGCAGCTTGGGTAGGCAGGGGAAAAACACCATATATTTT. Translated, it gives CASSLGRQGKNTIYF.

This chain connects TRBV6-4 to TRBJ2-1, with 10 bases that match TRBD2. Germline V lookup: CDR1 MRHNA, CDR2 SNTAGT. This CDR3 is built from 15 residues. V shed 5 bases, J shed 5 bases, and the junction held 6 bases outside the gene matches. Written as DNA, the CDR3 is TGTGCCAGCAGTCCCCTAGCGGGGGCCGACAATGAGCAGTTCTTC. Its protein is CASSPLAGADNEQFF.

The chain couples TRBV2 to TRBJ1-2; TRBD1 matches 7 bases. V shed 4 bases, J shed 8 bases, and the junction held 7 bases outside the gene matches. The CDR3 spans 13 residues. Per germline, CDR1 SNHLY and CDR2 FYNNEI. The CDR3 spells CASSGTGAWGYTF. DNA of the CDR3: TGTGCCAGCAGTGGGACAGGCGCCTGGGGCTACACCTTC. Using reference TRBV2 and TRBJ1-2 for the parts outside the CDR3, the full variable domain is EPEVTQTPSHQVTQMGQEVILRCVPISNHLYFYWYRQILGQKVEFLVSFYNNEISEKSEIFDDQFSVERPDGSNFTLKIRSTKLEDSAMYFCASSGTGAWGYTFGSGTRLTVV.

The sample holds a few counts of this clone. The rearrangement uses TRBV3-1 (or the pseudogene TRBV3-2) and TRBJ1-5; D ambiguous. This CDR3 is 13 amino acids long. V shed 0 bases and J shed 6 bases, with 6 bases lying between them. Germline V lookup: CDR1 LGHDT, CDR2 YNNKEL (reference sequence). The CDR3 DNA sequence: TGTGCCAGCAGCCAAGATGAGTCTCAGCCCCAGCATTTT. Translating it yields CASSQDESQPQHF.

The V and J genes are TRBV5-1 and TRBJ2-7; TRBD1 aligns across 10 bases. Germline lookup yields CDR1 SGHRS and CDR2 YFSETQ. V dropped 7 bases and J dropped 6; count of bases not matched to a gene: 10. The CDR3 contains 14 residues. The CDR3 region has the DNA TGCGCCAGCGGAGCGGACAGGGGGGAGGTCGAGCAGTACTTC. Translating gives CASGADRGEVEQYF.

This chain joins TRBV24-1 and TRBJ2-5, with 7 bases that match TRBD2. The CDR3 has 14 amino acids. With V trimmed by 7 bases and J by 0 bases, 4 bases remained unmatched. The germline V gene encodes CDR1 KGHDR and CDR2 SFDVKD. As DNA, the CDR3 is TGTGCCACCAGCCGGGGAGGGGACCAAGAGACCCAGTACTTC. Translation gives CATSRGGDQETQYF.

This chain connects TRBV14 to TRBJ2-7; a possible D gene is TRBD2 (6 bases). Deletions cut 3 bases from V and 1 base from J, with 16 bases between. The germline CDR1 and CDR2 sequences are SGHDN and FVKESK. This CDR3 contains 16 residues. The CDR3 bases are TGTGCCAGCAGCCACGATCCGGGACTGTTGTCCTACGAGCAGTACTTC. This translates into CASSHDPGLLSYEQYF.

The chain couples TRBV6-6 to TRBJ2-1, with no clear D. The CDR3 covers 14 residues. Germline CDR1 MNHNY, CDR2 SVGAGI (reference sequence). Trimming stripped 2 bases from V and 8 bases from J, with 13 bases between. The CDR3 spells CASSYSRGLDEQFF. DNA for the CDR3: TGTGCCAGCAGTTACAGCCGTGGTCTGGATGAGCAGTTCTTC.

V and J are TRBV7-2 and TRBJ2-3, with TRBD1 matching over 9 bases. The germline gives CDR1 SGHTA, CDR2 FQGNSA. J lost 6 bases, V lost 1 base, and 5 bases had no gene match. This CDR3 has 15 residues. The CDR3 sequence: CASSLEGTGFDTQYF. In nucleotides, the CDR3 is TGTGCCAGCAGCTTAGAAGGGACAGGGTTCGATACGCAGTATTTT.

This rearrangement joins TRBV5-6 to TRBJ1-6; D is unresolved. The CDR3 loop spans 15 amino acids. Per the germline V gene, CDR1 is SGHDT and CDR2 is YYEEEE. Deletions cut 5 bases from V and 4 bases from J, with 13 bases between. Here the CDR3 DNA reads TGTGCCAGCAGACTGTCGGCGGGTTATAATTCACCCCTCCACTTT. Translated: CASRLSAGYNSPLHF.

The chain employs TRBV6-2 or TRBV6-3 and TRBJ2-7, with D perhaps matching TRBD1 (5 bases). CDR1 and CDR2 from the germline V gene are MNHEY and SVGEGT. CDR3 length: 14 amino acids. Trimming cost V 5 bases and J 6 bases, with 17 bases left between them. CDR3 region: CASSKGAAFGEQYF. CDR3 DNA: TGTGCCAGCAGTAAAGGGGCCGCCTTTGGCGAGCAGTACTTC.

CDR3 nucleotide sequence: TGTGCCAGCAGCTACCAGGGGATGAACACTGAAGCTTTCTTT. Protein product: CASSYQGMNTEAFF. The rearrangement links TRBV6-5 to TRBJ1-1; a weak D match, TRBD1 (6 bases). CDR3 length: 14 amino acids. V was shortened by 6 bases and J by 0 bases, with 11 bases between the two germline ends. Germline V gene data show CDR1 as MNHEY and CDR2 as SVGAGI.

This clone was observed a few times. The V gene is TRBV5-1, the J gene TRBJ2-3; the D is unclear. Germline V gene data show CDR1 as SGHRS and CDR2 as YFSETQ. The CDR3 totals 14 residues. V was pared by 0 bases and J by 5 bases, with 10 bases between. This CDR3 reads CASSLGAPEDTQYF. CDR3 in DNA: TGCGCCAGCAGCTTGGGGGCCCCGGAAGATACGCAGTATTTT.

The chain recombines TRBV5-1 with TRBJ2-2, with a weak D call TRBD1 (6 bases). The V and J ends lost 2 bases and 0 bases respectively, with 8 bases between them. CDR1 SGHRS and CDR2 YFSETQ come from the germline V gene. The CDR3 runs to 15 residues. The CDR3 region has the DNA TGCGCCAGCAGCTTTCAGGGGACGAACACCGGGGAGCTGTTTTTT. It specifies CASSFQGTNTGELFF. The variable domain in full, completed from reference TRBV5-1 and TRBJ2-2, reads KAGVTQTPRYLIKTRGQQVTLSCSPISGHRSVSWYQQTPGQGLQFLFEYFSETQRNKGNFPGRFSGRQFSNSRSEMNVSTLELGDSALYLCASSFQGTNTGELFFGEGSRLTVL.

The chain recombines TRBV12-5 with TRBJ1-2; D possibly corresponds to TRBD1 (5 bases). Germline V CDR1 and CDR2: LGHNT, FRNRAP. The V end lost 5 bases, the J end lost 5 bases, and 18 bases lay between the germline ends. The CDR3 runs to 15 residues. The CDR3 DNA is TGTGCTAGTGGTCGCTCAGTGACAGTTTTGTATGGCTACACCTTC. Its translation: CASGRSVTVLYGYTF.

The V gene is TRBV3-1 (or the pseudogene TRBV3-2), the J gene TRBJ1-1; 9 nucleotides align to TRBD1. Per germline, CDR1 LGHDT and CDR2 YNNKEL (reference sequence). The CDR3 covers 15 residues. V was clipped by 4 bases and J by 1 base; unmatched bases: 4. CDR3 coding DNA: TGTGCCAGCAGCCTTGCGGGACAGGGGAACACTGAAGCTTTCTTT. Its protein product is CASSLAGQGNTEAFF.

This clone was detected once. The chain recombines TRBV7-2 with TRBJ1-5; D not certain. CDR3 size: 12 residues. Germline CDR1 is SGHTA and CDR2 is FQGNSA. Trimming removed 6 bases from V and 7 bases from J, with 10 bases in between. The CDR3 DNA follows: TGTGCCAGCAGTATTGCAGGCCAGCCCCAGCATTTT. Translating gives CASSIAGQPQHF.